The rows below give T cell receptor beta chains drawn from one sample of a study of cytomegalovirus exposure and HLA in healthy donors. Clones were sequenced by immunoSEQ multiplex PCR, and TCRdb holds only the in-frame ones, with some missing. The profile shows some 130,000 clones, approximately 82% of them singletons. The sample comprised PBMCs. Receptor source: a man aged 30 to 45 in good health and CMV-seropositive. CDR3s include the opening cysteine and the closing phenylalanine or tryptophan. Fields, in order: J gene, clone size, V gene, CDR3 protein. Expanded clones are given a class, and other clones once, few, many or no size at all.

>TRBJ1-1|.|TRBV7-8
CASSHGSTEAFF
>TRBJ2-1|.|TRBV19
CASSPPLPGVQFF
>TRBJ2-7|.|TRBV9
CASSPQAGALSYEQYF
>TRBJ2-7|.|TRBV2
CASSEADRAPSYEQYF
>TRBJ2-7|.|TRBV5-4
CASSRGLAGGGEQYF
>TRBJ2-2|.|TRBV11-3
CASSFRGRDTGELFF
>TRBJ1-2|.|TRBV29-1
CSVEEGGFYTF
>TRBJ2-7|few|TRBV6-4
CASSDSAGPSYEQYF
>TRBJ2-2|.|TRBV6-5
CASVRDPNTGELFF
>TRBJ1-1|.|TRBV6-6
CASSYRGGENTEAFF
>TRBJ2-3|.|TRBV7-2
CASSSASGGADTQYF
>TRBJ2-5|.|TRBV30
CAWNKPGVETQYF
>TRBJ2-3|.|TRBV7-8
CASSLLGMGTDTQYF
>TRBJ2-5|.|TRBV5-1
CASSLARGGQETQYF
>TRBJ1-1|.|TRBV7-9
CASSFYGDTPEAFF
>TRBJ1-1|.|TRBV11-2
CASSAVMNTEAFF
>TRBJ2-1|.|TRBV2
CASRRLAGSNEQFF
>TRBJ2-1|.|TRBV6-4
CASSGEGTSNEQFF
>TRBJ2-7|.|TRBV7-9
CASSLVPGQGKLYEQYF
>TRBJ1-1|.|TRBV6-6
CASNRPNREGTEAFF
>TRBJ1-4|.|TRBV16
CASSRFIATNEKLFF
>TRBJ1-1|.|TRBV2
CASGGTANTEAFF
>TRBJ2-7|.|TRBV7-2
CASSFGSSYEQYF
>TRBJ1-1|.|TRBV27
CASSATTGTTEAFF
>TRBJ1-2|few|TRBV10-1
CASSESRDRDYGYTF
>TRBJ2-7|.|TRBV9
CASSVEDSSYEQYF
>TRBJ1-2|.|TRBV19
CASSMRDNYGYTF
>TRBJ2-6|.|TRBV7-3
CASSLTQGAPFGANVLTF
>TRBJ2-7|few|TRBV10-3
CAISGGYEQYF
>TRBJ2-1|.|TRBV7-2
CASSATSSGYNEQFF
>TRBJ1-4|.|TRBV19
CASSMRLEGKLFF
>TRBJ2-7|many|TRBV5-1
CASSSNRDRGAYEQYF
>TRBJ2-1|.|TRBV2
CASSDLTGTTEQFF
>TRBJ2-7|.|TRBV18
CASSPPSVYYEQYF
>TRBJ2-1|.|TRBV7-3
CASSLTIPGLQFF
>TRBJ2-4|many|TRBV9
CASSVGLADIQYF
>TRBJ2-7|.|TRBV10-2
CASTQLAAYEQYF
>TRBJ1-2|.|TRBV20-1
CSVEVAYGYTF
>TRBJ2-7|many|TRBV7-4
CASSLSGDYEQYF
>TRBJ1-4|.|TRBV7-9
CASSLHGEGGEKLFF
>TRBJ1-1|.|TRBV6-4
CASSPDSLNTEAFF
>TRBJ1-1|.|TRBV27
CASSPLLGTRRTEAFF
>TRBJ2-7|.|TRBV12-5
CASGLTLGAEQYF
>TRBJ1-2|.|TRBV6-6
CASSLPPGQGGYTF
>TRBJ2-1|.|TRBV10-3
CAISLAGAQLYNEQFF
>TRBJ2-7|.|TRBV9
CASSASGTDYEQYF
>TRBJ1-1|.|TRBV7-9
CASSLEGGGDEAFF
>TRBJ2-7|.|TRBV18
CASSLAGHWSYEQYF
>TRBJ2-5|.|TRBV5-4
CASSQDTGVTQYF
>TRBJ2-5|.|TRBV9
CASSVSPQETQYF
>TRBJ2-1|.|TRBV5-4
CASSSTTGSNEQFF
>TRBJ2-3|once|TRBV5-1
CASSSRSGGGTDTQYF
>TRBJ2-2|.|TRBV11-2
CASSRLAGGKTGELFF
>TRBJ2-5|.|TRBV5-4
CASSLVVSGRFQETQYF